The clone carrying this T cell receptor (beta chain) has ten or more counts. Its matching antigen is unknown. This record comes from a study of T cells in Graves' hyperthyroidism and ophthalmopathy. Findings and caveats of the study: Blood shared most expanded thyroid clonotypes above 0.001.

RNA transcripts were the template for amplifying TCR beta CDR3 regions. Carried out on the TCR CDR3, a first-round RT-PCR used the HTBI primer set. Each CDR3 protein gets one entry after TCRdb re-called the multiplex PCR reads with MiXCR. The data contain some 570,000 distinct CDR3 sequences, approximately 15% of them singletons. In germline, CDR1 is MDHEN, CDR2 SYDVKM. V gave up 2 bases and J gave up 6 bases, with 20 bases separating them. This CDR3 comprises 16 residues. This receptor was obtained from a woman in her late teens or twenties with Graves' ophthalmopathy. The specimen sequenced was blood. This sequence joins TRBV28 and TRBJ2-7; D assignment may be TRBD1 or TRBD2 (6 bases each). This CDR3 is CASSLDRGQRFSEQYF. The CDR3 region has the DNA TGTGCCAGCAGTTTAGATCGGGGGCAAAGATTTTCCGAGCAGTACTTC.